Following are 23 T cell receptor beta chains from one sample sequenced in a study of T-cell memory formation after mild COVID-19 (dated by TCRdb to about 2021). The library was produced with 5' RACE. The run used an Illumina NovaSeq 6000. TCRdb reran the public reads through fastp at Q25 and MiXCR, keeping productive beta chains. When rows share a CDR3 protein, they turn into one entry using the most common DNA and genes. Counted in this sample were 100,000 to 150,000 distinct CDR3 sequences; more than 15% of them appeared once. Together, the top ten hold about 5.2% of the sample. Sample: PBMCs or a T cell subset sorted from them (not recorded which). Source of these receptors: a man aged 18-30 years who had mild COVID-19 (a few samples of this study predate the infection). The sample titles of this study are shuffled in the database, so cell type and time point are left out; the donor was told from shared clones.

This clonotype was recorded many times. The chain is built from TRBV4-2 and TRBJ2-7; TRBD1 agrees at 9 bases. The CDR3 is 17 amino acids. J lost 2 bases, V lost 1 base, and 9 bases had no gene match. Per germline, CDR1 LGHNA and CDR2 YNFKEQ. CDR3 residues: CASSQVSGQGGTYEQYF. The CDR3 DNA is TGTGCCAGCAGCCAAGTGTCGGGACAGGGAGGAACCTACGAGCAGTACTTC.

The chain links TRBV6-6 to TRBJ1-2; D is perhaps TRBD1 (6 bases). V was pared by 10 bases and J by 1 base, with 13 bases between. CDR1 is MNHNY and CDR2 is SVGAGI in the germline V gene (reference sequence). There are 13 residues in the CDR3. CDR3 in DNA: TGTGCCACCTCCACAGGGAATAACTATGGCTACACCTTC. It yields the protein CATSTGNNYGYTF.

This clonotype was observed at least ten times. This chain links TRBV7-3 with TRBJ2-5, with TRBD2 matching over 7 bases. This CDR3 region has 13 residues. Trimming removed 5 bases from V and 5 bases from J; junction bases left unmatched: 5. The germline V gene has CDR1 SGHTA and CDR2 FQGTGA. CDR3 region: CASSRLARETQYF. Here the CDR3 DNA reads TGTGCCAGCAGCCGACTAGCACGGGAGACCCAGTACTTC.

This clonotype was recorded many times. The CDR3 loop is CASSPKGTGNPTDTQYF. Here the CDR3 DNA reads TGTGCCAGCAGCCCAAAGGGGACAGGGAATCCCACAGATACGCAGTATTTT. The chain uses TRBV7-2 and TRBJ2-3; 9 positions match TRBD1. CDR3 size: 17 residues. The V gene's germline CDR1 is SGHTA and CDR2 FQGNSA. V shed 5 bases and J 2 bases; nucleotides not matched to a gene: 11.

This clonotype occurred a few times. This chain joins TRBV4-3 and TRBJ2-3, with 8 bases that match TRBD2. Germline CDR1 reads LGHNA; CDR2 reads YSLEER. Trimming cost V 0 bases and J 4 bases; bases outside gene matches: 6. The CDR3 is made up of 16 amino acids. The CDR3 sequence: CASSQDFRGGADTQYF. The CDR3, as DNA: TGCGCCAGCAGCCAAGATTTCCGGGGGGGCGCAGATACGCAGTATTTT.

This clonotype appeared a few times. The chain is built from TRBV4-1 and TRBJ1-4; 7 nucleotides align to TRBD1. Per germline, CDR1 MGHRA and CDR2 YSYEKL. The ends lost 1 base at V and 5 bases at J; junction bases unmatched: 4. The CDR3 contains 15 residues. CDR3 loop: CASSQAGQLNEKLFF. In DNA, the CDR3 is TGCGCCAGCAGCCAAGCGGGACAGTTAAATGAAAAACTGTTTTTT.

V and J are TRBV3-1 and TRBJ2-5; D perhaps matches TRBD1 (5 bases). The CDR3 has 12 amino acids. V shed 4 bases and J shed 5 bases, with 8 bases lying between them. Germline V lookup: CDR1 LGHDT, CDR2 YNNKEL (reference sequence). CDR3 amino acids: CASSRGWETQYF. Written as DNA, the CDR3 is TGTGCCAGCAGCCGGGGCTGGGAGACCCAGTACTTC.

In its sample, this clonotype was seen many times. The rearrangement joins TRBV5-6 to TRBJ2-1; D remains ambiguous. The CDR3 runs 16 residues. V dropped 1 base and J dropped 0 bases, with 11 bases sitting between them. CDR1 is SGHDT, CDR2 YYEEEE, per germline. In DNA, the CDR3 is TGTGCCAGCAGCTTGTCGTCCGTCGGCTCCTACAATGAGCAGTTCTTC. It encodes CASSLSSVGSYNEQFF.

The chain is built from TRBV2 and TRBJ2-6; either TRBD1 or TRBD2 may fit D (5 bases each). Trimming stripped 4 bases from V and 0 bases from J, with 7 bases between. CDR3 length: 15 amino acids. In germline, CDR1 is SNHLY, CDR2 FYNNEI. The CDR3: CASSGDPSGANVLTF. CDR3 bases: TGTGCCAGCAGTGGGGACCCCTCTGGGGCCAACGTCCTGACTTTC.

The gene calls are TRBV4-1 and TRBJ2-3, with D possibly matching TRBD1 (5 bases). This CDR3 has 15 amino acids. CDR1 and CDR2 from the germline V gene are MGHRA and YSYEKL. Trimming pared 0 bases from V and 2 bases from J, leaving 9 bases between. The CDR3 DNA sequence: TGCGCCAGCAGCCAAGAGGCAGGGCCCACAGATACGCAGTATTTT. This gives the protein CASSQEAGPTDTQYF.

CDR3 DNA sequence: TGCAGCGCCTCAGGGTACCGTGAGCAGTTCTTC. It translates to CSASGYREQFF. The chain combines TRBV29-1 with TRBJ2-1, with D perhaps TRBD1 (5 bases). Deletions cut 7 bases from V and 9 bases from J, with 13 bases between. CDR1 is SQVTM and CDR2 is ANQGSEA in the germline V gene. The CDR3 totals 11 residues.

This clonotype has ten or more counts. The chain recombines TRBV7-2 with TRBJ2-7, with 8 bases lining up with TRBD1. Germline V gene lookup returns CDR1 SGHTA and CDR2 FQGNSA. The CDR3 spans 14 residues. J was trimmed by 7 bases and V by 4 bases; bases with no gene match: 9. CDR3 in DNA: TGTGCCAGCAGCTCAAGGACAGGGTCTCTTGAGCAGTACTTC. Protein sequence: CASSSRTGSLEQYF.

V gene TRBV20-1 combines with J gene TRBJ2-3; 7 nucleotides align to TRBD1. Trimming removed 6 bases from V and 0 bases from J; junction bases left unmatched: 6. Germline V lookup: CDR1 DFQATT, CDR2 SNEGSKA (reference sequence). This CDR3 contains 14 residues. The chain's CDR3 is CSAPDRTSTDTQYF. The CDR3, as DNA: TGCAGTGCCCCGGACAGGACTAGCACAGATACGCAGTATTTT.

This rearrangement joins TRBV7-8 to TRBJ2-7; weak D call: TRBD1 (7 bases). The ends were cut back, 6 bases at V and 8 bases at J, with 23 bases in the middle. The CDR3 covers 15 residues. From germline, CDR1 is SGHVS and CDR2 FQNEAQ. The CDR3, as DNA: TGTGCCAGCAGGTCCACAGCAGGGGGGCCGAGAAAGCAGTACTTC. Amino acids: CASRSTAGGPRKQYF.

This clonotype has only a few counts. The genes are TRBV5-1 and TRBJ2-7, with 8 bases aligning to TRBD2. V lost 6 bases, J lost 4 bases, and 9 bases stayed unmatched. The CDR3 is 14 amino acids. The germline CDR1 and CDR2 sequences are SGHRS and YFSETQ. CDR3 in DNA: TGCGCCAGCAACCACGTCGGGGGGGAGTACGAGCAGTACTTC. Encoded protein: CASNHVGGEYEQYF.

The chain carries TRBV7-6 and TRBJ2-1; D possibly matches TRBD1 or TRBD2 (5 bases each). The CDR3 totals 11 residues. The V end was cut by 4 bases, the J end by 10 bases, with 8 bases between. Germline-derived CDR1 and CDR2 are SGHVS and FNYEAQ. The CDR3 protein is CASSWGLEQFF. The DNA for the CDR3 is TGTGCCAGCAGCTGGGGGTTGGAGCAGTTCTTC.

This clonotype turned up a few times. The chain is built from TRBV3-1 and TRBJ2-7; D gene uncertain. V lost 0 bases and J 0 bases, leaving 9 bases between the germline ends. The germline V gene has CDR1 LGHDT and CDR2 YNNKEL (reference sequence). The CDR3 extends over 15 amino acids. DNA for the CDR3: TGTGCCAGCAGCCAAGATCGTGCCTTCTCCTACGAGCAGTACTTC. It codes for CASSQDRAFSYEQYF.

The chain uses TRBV4-2 and TRBJ2-3; 8 bases align to TRBD2. The V gene end was trimmed by 2 bases and the J gene end by 2 bases; junction bases not matched to a gene: 9. The CDR3 is 17 amino acids. CDR1 LGHNA and CDR2 YNFKEQ come from the germline V gene. CDR3 loop: CASSQPQSGGLTDTQYF. CDR3 bases: TGTGCCAGCAGCCAACCTCAGAGCGGGGGCCTCACAGATACGCAGTATTTT.

The chain has TRBV18 and TRBJ2-5; no firm D call. V was pared by 3 bases and J by 5 bases, with 4 bases between. Germline-derived CDR1 and CDR2 are KGHSH and LQKENI. The CDR3 has 11 residues. The CDR3 is CASSPVETQYF. CDR3 bases: TGTGCCAGCTCACCGGTGGAGACCCAGTACTTC. Combining the CDR3 with reference TRBV18 and TRBJ2-5 gives the whole variable domain NAGVMQNPRHLVRRRGQEARLRCSPMKGHSHVYWYRQLPEEGLKFMVYLQKENIIDESGMPKERFSAEFPKEGPSILRIQQVVRGDSAAYFCASSPVETQYFGPGTRLLVL.

In this sample, this clonotype turned up a few times. This chain joins TRBV20-1 and TRBJ1-3; maybe TRBD1 (6 bases). V lost 3 bases and J lost 4, with 10 bases in between. Germline CDR1 and CDR2: DFQATT and SNEGSKA (reference sequence). This CDR3 has 13 residues. Here the CDR3 DNA reads TGCAGTGCTAGGATGGACAGAGGAAACACCATATATTTT. Amino acid sequence: CSARMDRGNTIYF.

The chain joins TRBV4-2 to TRBJ1-4, with 9 positions matching TRBD1. V gave up 5 bases and J gave up 8 bases; unmatched junction bases: 6. The germline gives CDR1 LGHNA, CDR2 YNFKEQ. The CDR3 covers 14 residues. CDR3 in DNA: TGTGCCAGCAGCGGACAGGGGAGCTACGAAAAACTGTTTTTT. Protein sequence: CASSGQGSYEKLFF.

This clonotype was detected many times. The chain links TRBV7-3 to TRBJ2-7; D remains unclear. In germline, CDR1 is SGHTA, CDR2 FQGTGA. The CDR3 consists of 15 residues. V was trimmed by 3 bases and J by 6 bases, leaving 18 bases between them. CDR3 sequence reads: CASSLTHKSMAEQYF. CDR3 DNA: TGTGCCAGCAGCTTGACCCACAAGTCGATGGCCGAGCAGTACTTC.

Only a few counts were recorded for this clonotype. This chain's CDR3 is CASSRDRNYGYTF. The CDR3 DNA reads TGCGCCAGCAGCCGGGACAGAAACTATGGCTACACCTTC. The rearrangement links TRBV10-1 to TRBJ1-2, with 7 nucleotides matching TRBD1. CDR3 length: 13 residues. V was clipped by 6 bases and J by 2 bases; unmatched bases: 3. The germline V gene encodes CDR1 WNHNN and CDR2 SYGVQD (reference sequence).